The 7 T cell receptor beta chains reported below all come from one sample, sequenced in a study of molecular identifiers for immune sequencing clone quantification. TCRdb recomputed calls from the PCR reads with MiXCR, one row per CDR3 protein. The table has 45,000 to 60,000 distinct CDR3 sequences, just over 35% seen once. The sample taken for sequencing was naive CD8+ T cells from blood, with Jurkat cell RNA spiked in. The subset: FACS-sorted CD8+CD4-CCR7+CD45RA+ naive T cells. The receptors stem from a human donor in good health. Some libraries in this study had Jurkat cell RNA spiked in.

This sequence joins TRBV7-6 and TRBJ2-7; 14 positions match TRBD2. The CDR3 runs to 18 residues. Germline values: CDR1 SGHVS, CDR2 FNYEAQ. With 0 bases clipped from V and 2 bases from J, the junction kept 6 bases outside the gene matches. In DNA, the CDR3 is TGTGCCAGCAGCTTAGCAGGACTAGCGGGAGGCCATCCCTACGAGCAGTACTTC. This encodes CASSLAGLAGGHPYEQYF.

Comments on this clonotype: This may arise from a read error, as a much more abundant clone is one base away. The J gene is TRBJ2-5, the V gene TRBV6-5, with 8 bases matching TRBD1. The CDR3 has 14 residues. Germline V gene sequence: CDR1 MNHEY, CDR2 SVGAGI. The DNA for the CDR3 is TGTGCCAGCAATTACGGACAGGGACAAGAGACCCAGTACTTC. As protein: CASNYGQGQETQYF.

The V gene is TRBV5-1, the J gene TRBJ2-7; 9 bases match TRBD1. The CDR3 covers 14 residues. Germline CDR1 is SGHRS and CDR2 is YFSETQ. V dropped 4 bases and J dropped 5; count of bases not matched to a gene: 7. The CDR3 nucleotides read TGCGCCAGCAGCCAGGACAGGGGCGAGGACGAGCAGTACTTC. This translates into CASSQDRGEDEQYF.

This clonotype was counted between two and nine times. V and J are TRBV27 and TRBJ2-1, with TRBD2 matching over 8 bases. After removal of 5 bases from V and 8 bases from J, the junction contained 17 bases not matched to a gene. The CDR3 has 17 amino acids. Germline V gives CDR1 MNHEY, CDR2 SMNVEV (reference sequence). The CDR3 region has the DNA TGTGCCAGCAGTCCAACTGGGGGGTTAGCGGGATTGGATGAGCAGTTCTTC. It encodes CASSPTGGLAGLDEQFF.

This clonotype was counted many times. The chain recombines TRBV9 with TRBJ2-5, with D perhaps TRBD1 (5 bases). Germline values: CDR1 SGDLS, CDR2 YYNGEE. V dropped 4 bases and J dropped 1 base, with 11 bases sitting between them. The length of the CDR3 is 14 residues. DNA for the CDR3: TGTGCCAGCAGCCCAAGGGGCCTCCAAGAGACCCAGTACTTC. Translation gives CASSPRGLQETQYF.

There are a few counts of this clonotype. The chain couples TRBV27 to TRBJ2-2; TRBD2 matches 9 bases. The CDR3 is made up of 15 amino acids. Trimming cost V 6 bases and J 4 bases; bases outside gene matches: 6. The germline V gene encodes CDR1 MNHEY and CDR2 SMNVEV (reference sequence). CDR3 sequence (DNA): TGTGCCAGCAGGGTAGCGGGAGTGGGCACCGGGGAGCTGTTTTTT. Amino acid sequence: CASRVAGVGTGELFF.

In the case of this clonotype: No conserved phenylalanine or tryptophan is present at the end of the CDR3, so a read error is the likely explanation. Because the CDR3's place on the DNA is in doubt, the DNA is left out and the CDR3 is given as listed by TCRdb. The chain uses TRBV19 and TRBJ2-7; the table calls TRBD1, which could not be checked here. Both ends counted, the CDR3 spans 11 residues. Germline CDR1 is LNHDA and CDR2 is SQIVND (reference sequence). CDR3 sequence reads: CACSIRDEQDI.